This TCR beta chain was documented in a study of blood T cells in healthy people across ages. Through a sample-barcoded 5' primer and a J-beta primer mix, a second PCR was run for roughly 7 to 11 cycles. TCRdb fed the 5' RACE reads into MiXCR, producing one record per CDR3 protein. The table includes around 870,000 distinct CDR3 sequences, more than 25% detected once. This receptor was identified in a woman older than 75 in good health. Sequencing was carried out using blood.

CDR3 protein: CASSLGRVRGTEAFF. The CDR3 DNA sequence: TGTGCCAGCAGCTTAGGTCGGGTCAGGGGCACTGAAGCTTTCTTT. The genes are TRBV11-2 and TRBJ1-1; weak D call: TRBD1 (6 bases). V was cut by 1 base and J by 4 bases, with 13 bases left in between. Germline loops: CDR1 SGHAT, CDR2 FQNNGV. The CDR3 runs to 15 residues.